The next 2 T cell receptor beta chains were all read from a single sample in a study of shared T cell receptors in the human thymus. The protocol was immunoSEQ multiplex PCR, while the TCRdb copy is restricted to in-frame clones and leaves out a portion. The data show around 340,000 clones, with 95% seen just once and approximately 0.02% held by the top ten. Input material: thymocytes. These receptor sequences come from a human donor.

This rearrangement joins TRBV10-2 to TRBJ2-1, with a tentative D call TRBD2 (5 bases). Trimming left V 9 bases short and J 0 bases short, with 6 bases between. Germline V gene data show CDR1 as WSHSY and CDR2 as SAAADI. CDR3 length: 12 amino acids. The CDR3: CASSDSYNEQFF. CDR3 nucleotides: TGCGCCAGTAGCGACTCCTACAATGAGCAGTTCTTC.

The table lists this clone with a count of one. The chain joins TRBV7-2 to TRBJ1-2, with D perhaps matching TRBD1 (6 bases). Germline lookup yields CDR1 SGHTA and CDR2 FQGNSA. Trimming cost V 1 base and J 2 bases, with 17 bases left between them. CDR3 length: 17 amino acids. The CDR3 DNA follows: TGTGCCAGCAGCTTAGGGGGAGGAACAGGGTTGAACTATGGCTACACCTTC. It yields the protein CASSLGGGTGLNYGYTF.